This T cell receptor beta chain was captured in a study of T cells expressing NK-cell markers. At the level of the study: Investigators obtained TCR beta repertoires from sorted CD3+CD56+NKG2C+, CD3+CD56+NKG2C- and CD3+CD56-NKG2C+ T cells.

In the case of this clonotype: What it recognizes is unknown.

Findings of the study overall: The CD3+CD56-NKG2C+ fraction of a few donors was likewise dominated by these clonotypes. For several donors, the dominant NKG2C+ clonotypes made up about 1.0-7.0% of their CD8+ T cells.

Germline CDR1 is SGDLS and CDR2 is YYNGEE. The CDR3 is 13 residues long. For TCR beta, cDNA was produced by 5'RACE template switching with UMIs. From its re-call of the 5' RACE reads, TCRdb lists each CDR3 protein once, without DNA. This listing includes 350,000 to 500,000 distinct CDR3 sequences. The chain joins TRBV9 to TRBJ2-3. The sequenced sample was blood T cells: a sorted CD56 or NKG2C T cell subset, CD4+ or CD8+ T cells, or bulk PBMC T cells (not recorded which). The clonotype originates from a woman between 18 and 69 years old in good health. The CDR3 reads CASSGSATDTQYF.